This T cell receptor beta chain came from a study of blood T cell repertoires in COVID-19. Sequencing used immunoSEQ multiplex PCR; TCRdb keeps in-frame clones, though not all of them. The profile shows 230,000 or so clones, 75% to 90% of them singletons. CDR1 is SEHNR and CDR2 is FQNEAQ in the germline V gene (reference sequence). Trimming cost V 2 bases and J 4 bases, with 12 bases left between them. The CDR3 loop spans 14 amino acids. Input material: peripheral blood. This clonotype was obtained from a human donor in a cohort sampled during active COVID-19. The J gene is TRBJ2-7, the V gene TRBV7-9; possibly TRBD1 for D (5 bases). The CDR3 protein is CASSLSREAYEQYF. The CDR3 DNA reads TGTGCCAGCAGCTTAAGCAGGGAAGCTTACGAGCAGTACTTC. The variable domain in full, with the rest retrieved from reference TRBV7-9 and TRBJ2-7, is DTGVSQNPRHKITKRGQNVTFRCDPISEHNRLYWYRQTLGQGPEFLTYFQNEAQLEKSRLLSDRFSAERPKGSFSTLEIQRTEQGDSAMYLCASSLSREAYEQYFGPGTRLTVT.